This T cell receptor beta chain was captured in a study of cytomegalovirus exposure and HLA in healthy donors. Study-wide context: Earlier sequencing of 150 million to 200 million T cells yielded around 120 million unique TCR beta sequences.

From germline, CDR1 is PRHDT and CDR2 FYEKMQ (reference sequence). The length of the CDR3 is 16 residues. The ends were cut back, 4 bases at V and 7 bases at J, with 23 bases in the middle. The primer mix had 60 Vbeta and 13 Jbeta primers. Assay used: immunoSEQ multiplex PCR; TCRdb lists only in-frame clones, some missing. The sample carries almost 85,000 clones, just under 80% recorded once. A note on this clone: Its antigen remains unidentified.

Study conclusions and caveats: It was likely that a cluster of highly shared sequence variants was a sequencing artifact. Many donors shared some public TCRs, even though most TCR sequences were rare. Across HLA loci, a later analysis found differing TCR association rates, with DRB1 most and HLA-C fewest.

This clonotype was sampled from a male donor in good health and CMV-seropositive. What was sequenced was PBMCs. The J gene is TRBJ2-7, the V gene TRBV13; D remains unclear. The CDR3 reads CASSSLGSPQVGEQYF. In DNA, the CDR3 is TGTGCCAGCAGCTCTCTAGGTAGCCCCCAAGTCGGGGAGCAGTACTTC.